Included here is one T cell receptor beta chain sequence, with context. The antigen it recognizes is unknown. No clone much larger than this one lies a single base away; base qualities are absent. TCRbeta CDR3 regions were amplified from genomic DNA using the immunoSEQ Assay, a bias-controlled multiplex PCR. The study's own analysis went as follows. Nucleated cell counts per sample were estimated from amplification of reference gene primers within the assay. To quantify the absolute abundance of each unique TCRbeta CDR3 rearrangement, sequence reads were collapsed and filtered. For each sample, productive Simpson clonality was calculated by taking the square root of Simpson's diversity index across productive rearrangements. TCRdb re-hosts the immuneACCESS table, in-frame sequences only. Its copies lack some clones; in the studies checked, an unresolved V gene accounts for under half of them, and the cause for the rest is not known. V and J calls plus clone size are reproduced from that table; the DNA served to infer D and trimming. The sample table holds 100,000 to 150,000 clones, of which roughly 69% were seen once. The ten largest clones take up over 2% of the sample.

The data belong to a study of blood T cell repertoires in COVID-19 (dated by TCRdb to the early 2020s). Turning to the overall study: The collaborator samples originated in the United States, Italy and Spain and spanned the acute and convalescent phases of COVID-19. The prospective study material was composed of cDNA or gDNA derived from T cells, B-cell-depleted T cells, or PBMCs. Subjects who had been exposed to COVID-19, were actively infected with it, or had recovered from it provided the deeply sampled blood TCRbeta repertoires that made up the dataset. The repertoires were released in a freely available public database intended as a resource for research on the immune response to SARS-CoV-2. Samples came from the ongoing ImmuneRACE study (first 160 participants) plus 1,254 subjects from 6 global collaborators. A de-identified subject ID, COVID-19 status, age in years and sex were almost always included in the sample metadata. HLA class I and class II types, where available, came from metadata supplied by the sample provider rather than from assay-based typing. The investigation overall reported the following: Clinical and demographic metadata were provided uncurated, with the amount varying by source and participant.

The germline V gene encodes CDR1 SGHNT and CDR2 YYREEE (reference sequence). The germline V and J ends show losses of 2 bases and 3 bases respectively, and no gene match explains 11 bases of the junction. From cysteine to phenylalanine, the CDR3 is 18 amino acids long. The kept DNA is CDR3 alone, 54 bases in frame from the first base. Collaborating institutions collected whole blood in K2EDTA tubes following their own protocols. For TCRbeta analysis, collaborators shipped samples in one of three forms: frozen whole blood, isolated PBMCs, or DNA extracted from either of those sample types. The chain is encoded by TRBV5-4 joined to TRBJ2-6, and TRBD1 aligns with 7 junction nucleotides. Specimen: peripheral blood. The receptor's source is a woman aged 70-85 years with acute or convalescent COVID-19. CDR3 protein: CASSFVQGVIRGANVLTF. The DNA sequence is as follows: TGTGCCAGCAGCTTTGTTCAGGGGGTTATCCGTGGGGCCAACGTCCTGACTTTC.